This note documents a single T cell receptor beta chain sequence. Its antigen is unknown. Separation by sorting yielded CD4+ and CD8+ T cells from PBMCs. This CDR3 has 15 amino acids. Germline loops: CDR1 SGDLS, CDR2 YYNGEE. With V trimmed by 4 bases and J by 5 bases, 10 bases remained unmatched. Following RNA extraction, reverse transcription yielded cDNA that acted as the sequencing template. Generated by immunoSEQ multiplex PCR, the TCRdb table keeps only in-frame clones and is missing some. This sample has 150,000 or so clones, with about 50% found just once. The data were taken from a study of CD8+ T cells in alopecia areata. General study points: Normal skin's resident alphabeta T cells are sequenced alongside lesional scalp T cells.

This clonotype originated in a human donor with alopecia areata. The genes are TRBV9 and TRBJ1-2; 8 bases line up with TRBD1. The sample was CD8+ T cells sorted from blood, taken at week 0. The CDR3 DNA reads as TGTGCCAGCAGCCCCGGACAGGGTCTGGTTTATGGCTACACCTTC. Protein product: CASSPGQGLVYGYTF. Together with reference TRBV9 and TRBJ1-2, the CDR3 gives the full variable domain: DSGVTQTPKHLITATGQRVTLRCSPRSGDLSVYWYQQSLDQGLQFLIQYYNGEERAKGNILERFSAQQFPDLHSELNLSSLELGDSALYFCASSPGQGLVYGYTFGSGTRLTVV.